Listed below are T cell receptor beta chains from one sample, sequenced in a study of T cell repertoires in cytomegalovirus infection. Their cognate antigens are unknown. A single record per CDR3 protein comes from TCRdb applying MiXCR to the reads. The table has approximately 590,000 distinct CDR3 sequences, under 45% seen once; the top ten hold 40% to 60%. The specimen comprised cultured PBMCs, sampled from culture after CMV antigen stimulation. These receptors all stem from a human donor in good health (CMV status not recorded). Some clones in this sample may be carry-over from other donors' samples. The CDR3 runs from the conserved cysteine through the conserved F or W. D genes are given only for firm matches. Clone size, where shown, is once, few, many, or a class for clones that have expanded.

d_call clone_size j_call v_call cdr3_nt cdr3_aa
NA NA TRBJ1-6 TRBV11-2 TGTGCCAGCCGCCCTAGCTCCTATAATTCACCCCTCCACTTT CASRPSSYNSPLHF
TRBD1 NA TRBJ2-7 TRBV6-6 TGTGCCAGCAGTGGGGACAGGGGGCGCCGCTACGAGCAGTACTTC CASSGDRGRRYEQYF
TRBD2 NA TRBJ2-1 TRBV29-1 TGCAGCGTTGTCGGGGGGGGCCTATACAATGAGCAGTTCTTC CSVVGGGLYNEQFF
TRBD1 few TRBJ2-7 TRBV28 TGTGCCAGCAGTCTATGGACAGGGCACAGCGAGCAGTACTTC CASSLWTGHSEQYF
TRBD2 NA TRBJ2-1 TRBV2 TGTGCCAGCCAGCGGGAGGGCTACAATGAGCAGTTCTTC CASQREGYNEQFF
NA few TRBJ2-5 TRBV7-2 TGTGCCAGCAGCTTGGATGGGGGCTTAGAGACCCAGTACTTC CASSLDGGLETQYF
NA NA TRBJ1-5 TRBV6-6 TGTGCCAGCAGTTACGCGGAATATAGCAATCAGCCCCAGCATTTT CASSYAEYSNQPQHF
NA few TRBJ1-2 TRBV19 TGTGCCAGTAGTATCTGGGCTACACGGGCGGAGGGCTACACCTTC CASSIWATRAEGYTF
NA NA TRBJ2-5 TRBV12-5 TGTGCCCCCTCAACGGGGACCCAAGAGACCCAGTACTTC CAPSTGTQETQYF
NA NA TRBJ1-1 TRBV19 TGTGCCAGTAGTATGGGACGGCCGAACACTGAAGCTTTCTTT CASSMGRPNTEAFF
TRBD2 NA TRBJ2-5 TRBV7-6 TGTGCCAGCAGCTCCCCCACTAGCGGGTCGGGGACCCAGTACTTC CASSSPTSGSGTQYF
TRBD1 NA TRBJ2-5 TRBV10-3 TGTGCCATCAGCGGACAGGGGTTGGAGACCCAGTACTTC CAISGQGLETQYF
TRBD2 few TRBJ2-3 TRBV7-2 TGTGCCAGCAGCTTAGCTAGCGGGGGGGCAAGGGATACGCAGTATTTT CASSLASGGARDTQYF
NA NA TRBJ1-2 TRBV6-8 TGTGCCAGCAGAGGGCAGTTCTATGGCTACACCTTC CASRGQFYGYTF
TRBD2 few TRBJ2-4 TRBV7-6 TGTGCCAGCAGCTCCGGGCGGGGGGGGCTAGCCAAAAACATTCAGTACTTC CASSSGRGGLAKNIQYF
NA NA TRBJ1-1 TRBV7-2 TGTGCCAGCAGCCCTGGGGGGATCGCGAACACTGAAGCTTTCTTT CASSPGGIANTEAFF
NA few TRBJ1-1 TRBV4-1 TGCGCCAGCAGCCAAAGGCGATCTGAAGCTTTCTTT CASSQRRSEAFF
NA NA TRBJ2-7 TRBV7-8 TGTGCCAGCAGCCTCTCTTGGGGGGCCGAAATCTACGAGCAGTACTTC CASSLSWGAEIYEQYF
TRBD1 NA TRBJ1-2 TRBV12-3/TRBV12-4 TGTGCCAGCAGTTTTGGGACAGGGACTAACTATGGCTACACCTTC CASSFGTGTNYGYTF
NA few TRBJ2-2 TRBV12-3/TRBV12-4 TGTGCCAGCACTAACGTTCCCCCTGGCGGGGAGCTGTTTTTT CASTNVPPGGELFF
NA many TRBJ1-2 TRBV7-2 TGTGCCAGCAGCAAGGACCAATCCTATGGCTACACCTTC CASSKDQSYGYTF
NA NA TRBJ1-2 TRBV6-5 TGTGCCAGCAGTTACTTAGGTGGCGGTAACTATGGCTACACCTTC CASSYLGGGNYGYTF
TRBD1 NA TRBJ1-2 TRBV5-1 TGCGCCAGCAGCTTGTTGGGACAGGCAATCTATGGCTACACCTTC CASSLLGQAIYGYTF
NA NA TRBJ2-3 TRBV7-9 NA CASSPRFGAGTDTQYF
NA NA TRBJ1-2 TRBV19 TGTGCCAGTAGTATAGGGGGATCTGGCTACACCTTC CASSIGGSGYTF
NA many TRBJ2-3 TRBV7-2 TGTGCCAGCAGCTTAAACGGGGGAACCACAGATACGCAGTATTTT CASSLNGGTTDTQYF
NA few TRBJ2-7 TRBV7-2 TGTGCCAGCAGCTTAATGGCCGACTCCTACGAGCAGTACTTC CASSLMADSYEQYF
TRBD2 NA TRBJ2-2 TRBV11-2 TGTGCCAGCAGCTTTCAAGCGGGAGGCGCCGGGGAGCTGTTTTTT CASSFQAGGAGELFF
NA NA TRBJ2-1 TRBV19 TGTGCCAGTAGTGCCGGTGGTATAGGTGAGCAGTTCTTC CASSAGGIGEQFF
NA NA TRBJ2-5 TRBV19 TGTGCCAGTAGTCCGGCCCGGGACCAAGAGACCCAGTACTTC CASSPARDQETQYF
NA few TRBJ1-2 TRBV12-3/TRBV12-4 TGTGCCAGCAGTCAGGGATTTGGCTACACCTTC CASSQGFGYTF
NA NA TRBJ1-3 TRBV20-1 TGCAGTGCTGCCGGGGGCTCTGGAAACACCATATATTTT CSAAGGSGNTIYF
TRBD1 NA TRBJ2-1 TRBV12-3/TRBV12-4 TGTGCCAGCAGGTCCGGGACAGGGGGTCACAATGAGCAGTTCTTC CASRSGTGGHNEQFF
NA NA TRBJ2-5 TRBV7-9 TGTGCCAGCAGCCTAGGGGTAGTCACAGACCAAGAGACCCAGTACTTC CASSLGVVTDQETQYF
NA NA TRBJ2-7 TRBV19 TGTGCCAGTAGTACCGGGCCGTTGGGCGAGCAGTACTTC CASSTGPLGEQYF
NA few TRBJ2-1 TRBV29-1 TGCAGCGACATCCGGGAAAGTAATGAGCAGTTCTTC CSDIRESNEQFF
NA few TRBJ2-3 TRBV6-1 TGTGCCAGCAGTGAAGAGGGGGGGGGCCTCGGGGATACGCAGTATTTT CASSEEGGGLGDTQYF